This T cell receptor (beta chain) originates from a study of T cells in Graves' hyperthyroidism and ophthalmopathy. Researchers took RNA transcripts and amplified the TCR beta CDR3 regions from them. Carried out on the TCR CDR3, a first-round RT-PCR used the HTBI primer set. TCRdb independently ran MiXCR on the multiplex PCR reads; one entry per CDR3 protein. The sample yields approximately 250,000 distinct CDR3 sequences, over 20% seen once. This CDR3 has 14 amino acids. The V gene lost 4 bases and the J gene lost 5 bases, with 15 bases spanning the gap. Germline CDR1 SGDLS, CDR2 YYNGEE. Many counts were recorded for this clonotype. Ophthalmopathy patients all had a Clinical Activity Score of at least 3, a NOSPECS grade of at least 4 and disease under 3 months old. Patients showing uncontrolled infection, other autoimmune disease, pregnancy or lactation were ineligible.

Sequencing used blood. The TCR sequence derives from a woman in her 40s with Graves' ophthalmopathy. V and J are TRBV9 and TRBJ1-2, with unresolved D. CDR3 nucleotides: TGTGCCAGCAGCCCCCGGACCCTTGGTTATGGCTACACCTTC. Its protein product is CASSPRTLGYGYTF.